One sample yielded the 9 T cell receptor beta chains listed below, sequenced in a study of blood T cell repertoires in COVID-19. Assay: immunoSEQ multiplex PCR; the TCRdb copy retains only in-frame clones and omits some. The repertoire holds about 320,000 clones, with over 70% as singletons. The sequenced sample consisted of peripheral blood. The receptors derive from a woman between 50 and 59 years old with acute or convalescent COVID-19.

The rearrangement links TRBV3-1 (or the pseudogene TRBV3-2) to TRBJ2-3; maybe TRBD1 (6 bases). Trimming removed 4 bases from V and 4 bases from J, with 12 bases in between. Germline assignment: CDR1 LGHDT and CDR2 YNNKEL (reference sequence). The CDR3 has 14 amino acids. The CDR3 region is CASSPNRASDTQYF. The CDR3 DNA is TGTGCCAGCAGCCCGAACAGGGCTTCAGATACGCAGTATTTT.

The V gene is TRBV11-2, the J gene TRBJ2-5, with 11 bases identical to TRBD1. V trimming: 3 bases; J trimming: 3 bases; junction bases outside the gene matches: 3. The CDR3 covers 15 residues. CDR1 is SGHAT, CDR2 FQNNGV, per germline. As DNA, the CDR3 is TGTGCCAGCAGCTTTAGGACAGGGGGCGAAGAGACCCAGTACTTC. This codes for CASSFRTGGEETQYF.

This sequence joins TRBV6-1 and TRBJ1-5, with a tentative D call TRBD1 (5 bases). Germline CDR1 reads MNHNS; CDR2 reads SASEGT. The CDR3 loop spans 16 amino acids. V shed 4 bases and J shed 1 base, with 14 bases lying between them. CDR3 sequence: CASSVQHAGSNQPQHF. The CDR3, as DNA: TGTGCCAGCAGTGTTCAACACGCAGGGAGCAATCAGCCCCAGCATTTT.

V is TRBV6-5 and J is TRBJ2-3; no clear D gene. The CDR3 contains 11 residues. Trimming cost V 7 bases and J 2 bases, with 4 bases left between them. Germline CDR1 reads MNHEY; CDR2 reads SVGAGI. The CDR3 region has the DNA TGTGCCAGCATAGCCACAGATACGCAGTATTTT. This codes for CASIATDTQYF.

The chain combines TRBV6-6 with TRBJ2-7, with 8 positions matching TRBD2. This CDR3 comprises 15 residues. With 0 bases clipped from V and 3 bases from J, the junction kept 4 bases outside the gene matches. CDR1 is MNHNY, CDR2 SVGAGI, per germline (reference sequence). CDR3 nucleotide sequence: TGTGCCAGCAGTTACTCGACTCGGGAGGGCTACGAGCAGTACTTC. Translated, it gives CASSYSTREGYEQYF.

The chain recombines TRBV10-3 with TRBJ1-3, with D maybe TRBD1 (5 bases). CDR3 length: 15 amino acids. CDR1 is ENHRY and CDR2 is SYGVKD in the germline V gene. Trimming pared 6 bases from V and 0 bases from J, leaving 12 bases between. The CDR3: CAIRDGGSSGNTIYF. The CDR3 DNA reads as TGTGCCATCAGAGACGGGGGGAGCTCTGGAAACACCATATATTTT.

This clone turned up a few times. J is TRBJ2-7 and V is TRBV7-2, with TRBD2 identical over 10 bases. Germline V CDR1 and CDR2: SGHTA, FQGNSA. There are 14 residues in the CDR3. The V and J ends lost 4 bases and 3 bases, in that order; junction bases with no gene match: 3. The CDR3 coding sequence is TGTGCCAGCAGCTCCGGACTAGCGGACTACGAGCAGTACTTC. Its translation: CASSSGLADYEQYF. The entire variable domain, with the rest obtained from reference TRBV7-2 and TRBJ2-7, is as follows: GAGVSQSPSNKVTEKGKDVELRCDPISGHTALYWYRQSLGQGLEFLIYFQGNSAPDKSGLPSDRFSAERTGGSVSTLTIQRTQQEDSAVYLCASSSGLADYEQYFGPGTRLTVT.

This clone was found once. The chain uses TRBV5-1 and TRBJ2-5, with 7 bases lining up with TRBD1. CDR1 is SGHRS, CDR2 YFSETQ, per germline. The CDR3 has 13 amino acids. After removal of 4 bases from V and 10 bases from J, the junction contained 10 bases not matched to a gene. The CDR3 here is CASSPSGTVRQYF. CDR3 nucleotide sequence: TGCGCCAGCAGCCCTTCGGGGACAGTTCGCCAGTACTTC.

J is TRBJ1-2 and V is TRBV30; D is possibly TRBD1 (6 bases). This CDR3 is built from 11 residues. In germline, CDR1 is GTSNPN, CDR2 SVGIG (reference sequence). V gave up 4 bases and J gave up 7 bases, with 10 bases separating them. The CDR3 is CAWNRATGYTF. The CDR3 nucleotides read TGTGCCTGGAACAGGGCAACTGGCTACACCTTC.